The present TCR beta chain was sequenced within a study of shared clonotypes between healthy human individuals. Here immunoSEQ multiplex PCR was the method, and the copy in TCRdb shows in-frame clones only, minus some. The table lists about 960,000 clones, about three quarters of them singletons, with roughly 1.5% in the top ten. The CDR3 runs 12 residues. Germline V gene sequence: CDR1 KGHSH, CDR2 LQKENI. V dropped 4 bases and J dropped 8 bases, with 11 bases sitting between them. Sequencing used memory CD4+ T cells sorted from blood. Subset reported: CD45RA-negative fraction. This receptor was taken from a man between 18 and 29 years old in good health. The rearrangement uses TRBV18 and TRBJ1-2; D gene unclear. Here the CDR3 DNA reads TGTGCCAGCTCACAGGGCCCGCAAGGCTACACCTTC. Translating it yields CASSQGPQGYTF.